A single sample gave rise to the 27 T cell receptor beta chains below, sequenced in a study of OX40 agonist ivuxolimab in advanced cancers. Here immunoSEQ multiplex PCR was the method, and the copy in TCRdb shows in-frame clones only, minus some. The data show more than 60,000 clones, 85% to 90% seen once. The sequences come from CD4+ or CD8+ T cells sorted from blood, collected in a trial of the OX40 agonist ivuxolimab. These receptors were obtained from an adult with an advanced solid tumor such as melanoma, head and neck, liver or kidney cancer.

The chain combines TRBV19 with TRBJ2-3; 13 positions agree with TRBD2. V was pared by 5 bases and J by 2 bases, with 4 bases of the junction left unmatched. Germline lookup yields CDR1 LNHDA and CDR2 SQIVND (reference sequence). There are 16 residues in the CDR3. The CDR3 DNA reads as TGTGCCAGTAGTCCACTAGCGGGGGGGCTCACAGATACGCAGTATTTT. Protein: CASSPLAGGLTDTQYF.

This chain uses TRBV5-1 with TRBJ1-1; D gene uncertain. CDR1 is SGHRS and CDR2 is YFSETQ in the germline V gene. V was pared by 4 bases and J by 3 bases, with 16 bases between. This CDR3 is 15 amino acids long. CDR3 region: CASSPAGVGYTEAFF. The CDR3 DNA reads as TGCGCCAGCAGCCCCGCCGGAGTCGGGTACACTGAAGCTTTCTTT.

Here the CDR3 reads CSVVPVSGGHSSTDTQYF. The CDR3 DNA sequence: TGCAGCGTTGTCCCCGTCAGCGGGGGGCACTCTAGCACAGATACGCAGTATTTT. The V gene is TRBV29-1, the J gene TRBJ2-3; 9 nucleotides agree with TRBD2. The length of the CDR3 is 18 residues. Trimming removed 4 bases from V and 0 bases from J; junction bases left unmatched: 14. The germline V gene encodes CDR1 SQVTM and CDR2 ANQGSEA.

This clone was detected a few times. The chain couples TRBV27 to TRBJ1-5, with D possibly being TRBD1 (6 bases). Germline CDR1 reads MNHEY; CDR2 reads SMNVEV (reference sequence). V was clipped by 8 bases and J by 0 bases, with 14 bases between them. The CDR3 has 15 amino acids. The CDR3 DNA reads TGTGCCAGCGGGGTGGACAGTTTTAGCAATCAGCCCCAGCATTTT. Its protein is CASGVDSFSNQPQHF.

A single count supports this clone. The V gene is TRBV4-3, the J gene TRBJ1-2; 7 nucleotides align to TRBD1. Trimming removed 0 bases from V and 0 bases from J; junction bases left unmatched: 1. CDR1 is LGHNA, CDR2 YSLEER, per germline. The CDR3 runs 15 residues. CDR3 sequence: CASSQETGSNYGYTF. The CDR3 region has the DNA TGCGCCAGCAGCCAAGAGACAGGGTCTAACTATGGCTACACCTTC.

The chain combines TRBV19 with TRBJ2-2; weak D call: TRBD1 (6 bases). CDR3 length: 16 residues. CDR1 is LNHDA and CDR2 is SQIVND in the germline V gene (reference sequence). Trimming took off 7 bases at V and 7 bases at J, with 22 bases between the two ends. The CDR3: CASTKDSGSRNGELFF. In DNA, the CDR3 is TGTGCCAGTACTAAGGACAGCGGAAGCAGGAACGGGGAGCTGTTTTTT.

This clone was observed once. The gene calls are TRBV6-6 and TRBJ2-7, with 11 bases lining up with TRBD1. Unmatched junction bases numbered 3, after V lost 6 bases and J lost 5 bases. The CDR3 sequence is 13 residues long. Germline CDR1 and CDR2: MNHNY and SVGAGI (reference sequence). This CDR3 reads CASRGTGGDEQYF. The CDR3 coding sequence is TGTGCCAGCAGGGGGACAGGGGGAGACGAGCAGTACTTC.

The CDR3 nucleotides read TGCGCCACTTCCACAGGGGGATACGAGCAGTACTTC. Translation: CATSTGGYEQYF. V is TRBV23-1 and J is TRBJ2-7, with 8 bases lining up with TRBD1. TRBV23-1 is noted as an ORF with a role that remains uncertain. Germline trimming cut 10 bases from V and 4 bases from J; bases unmatched to any gene: 6. The CDR3 is made up of 12 amino acids.

With respect to this clone: The same CDR3 also results from other DNA sequences found in this sample. The chain links TRBV2 to TRBJ1-5, with a tentative D call TRBD1 (5 bases). V was pared by 3 bases and J by 6 bases, with 12 bases between. The germline gives CDR1 SNHLY, CDR2 FYNNEI. CDR3 size: 14 residues. The CDR3 reads CASSEGQEAQPQHF. CDR3 coding DNA: TGTGCCAGCAGTGAGGGGCAGGAGGCTCAGCCCCAGCATTTT.

This chain connects TRBV6-1 to TRBJ1-5; the D is unclear. V was clipped by 2 bases and J by 1 base, with 6 bases between them. From germline, CDR1 is MNHNS and CDR2 SASEGT. This CDR3 has 14 amino acids. CDR3 bases: TGTGCCAGCAGTGAAATTGGGAGCAATCAGCCCCAGCATTTT. Translating it yields CASSEIGSNQPQHF.

This clone was detected once. This chain joins TRBV27 and TRBJ2-3; 14 bases are shared with TRBD2. V gave up 6 bases and J gave up 5 bases; unmatched junction bases: 10. The CDR3 extends over 17 amino acids. CDR1 is MNHEY and CDR2 is SMNVEV in the germline V gene (reference sequence). The chain's CDR3 is CASSYSGTSGSGDTQYF. As DNA, the CDR3 is TGTGCCAGCAGCTATTCTGGGACTAGCGGGAGTGGAGATACGCAGTATTTT.

The V gene is TRBV7-2, the J gene TRBJ1-4; D is possibly TRBD1 (5 bases). CDR3 length: 16 amino acids. V was cut by 2 bases and J by 3 bases, with 13 bases left in between. Germline CDR1 SGHTA, CDR2 FQGNSA. DNA of the CDR3: TGTGCCAGCAGCTTAACCCCTGGGACCTCTAATGAAAAACTGTTTTTT. Residues: CASSLTPGTSNEKLFF.

The chain carries TRBV28 and TRBJ2-1, with 10 positions matching TRBD1. CDR3 size: 15 residues. CDR1 and CDR2 from the germline V gene are MDHEN and SYDVKM. J was trimmed by 8 bases and V by 5 bases; bases with no gene match: 9. The CDR3 nucleotides are TGTGCCAGCAGTGTCCCGGGACAGGGGTCACATGAGCAGTTCTTC. This translates into CASSVPGQGSHEQFF.

The J gene is TRBJ2-3, the V gene TRBV27; D not certain. Germline V gene sequence: CDR1 MNHEY, CDR2 SMNVEV (reference sequence). The CDR3 loop spans 13 amino acids. V lost 3 bases to trimming and J lost 5 bases, with 9 bases between them. CDR3 DNA sequence: TGTGCCAGCAGTTTTACCCTCCGAGATACGCAGTATTTT. It yields the protein CASSFTLRDTQYF.

The chain has TRBV6-1 and TRBJ1-2; D is perhaps TRBD1 (6 bases). The CDR3 consists of 11 residues. Germline V gene lookup returns CDR1 MNHNS and CDR2 SASEGT. Trimming took 6 bases from V and 7 from J, leaving 9 bases between them. The CDR3 here is CASRGAGGYTF. The CDR3 coding sequence is TGTGCCAGCAGGGGGGCGGGTGGCTACACCTTC.

The chain links TRBV5-5 to TRBJ2-7; the D call may be TRBD1 or TRBD2 (5 bases each). The CDR3 runs to 15 residues. With 2 bases removed from V and 2 bases from J, the gap between germline ends came to 14 bases. CDR1 is SGHKS, CDR2 YYEKEE, per germline (reference sequence). CDR3 nucleotide sequence: TGTGCCAGCAGCTTTACTCGCAGGGAGACCTACGAGCAGTACTTC. This codes for CASSFTRRETYEQYF.

The chain couples TRBV5-1 to TRBJ1-3; 7 positions match TRBD1. This CDR3 is 16 amino acids long. V gave up 5 bases and J gave up 3 bases; unmatched junction bases: 11. Germline V lookup: CDR1 SGHRS, CDR2 YFSETQ. The CDR3 DNA reads TGCGCCAGCAGACGACAGGGAAGGAGCGTTGGAAACACCATATATTTT. Amino acids: CASRRQGRSVGNTIYF. Full variable domain (missing parts from reference TRBV5-1 and TRBJ1-3): KAGVTQTPRYLIKTRGQQVTLSCSPISGHRSVSWYQQTPGQGLQFLFEYFSETQRNKGNFPGRFSGRQFSNSRSEMNVSTLELGDSALYLCASRRQGRSVGNTIYFGEGSWLTVV.

The chain joins TRBV5-1 to TRBJ1-5, with 7 bases aligning to TRBD1. Trimming at V came to 4 bases and at J to 5 bases, leaving 9 bases not matched to a gene. The CDR3 consists of 15 residues. The germline V gene encodes CDR1 SGHRS and CDR2 YFSETQ. The CDR3 nucleotides are TGCGCCAGCAGCCCCGGGTGGCAGGGGGATCAGCCCCAGCATTTT. Its protein product is CASSPGWQGDQPQHF.

The table lists this clone with a few counts. The rearrangement uses TRBV6-5 and TRBJ2-5, with D unclear. Trimming took off 6 bases at V and 1 base at J, with 9 bases between the two ends. The CDR3 has 13 amino acids. CDR1 and CDR2 (germline): MNHEY, SVGAGI. The DNA for the CDR3 is TGTGCCAGCAGGGCGCAGCCCCAAGAGACCCAGTACTTC. As protein: CASRAQPQETQYF.

This clone has only a few counts. The rearrangement joins TRBV4-2 to TRBJ2-3, with a possible D match to TRBD2 (6 bases). The V gene's germline CDR1 is LGHNA and CDR2 YNFKEQ. CDR3 length: 16 amino acids. Trimming shortened V by 1 base and J by 2 bases, and 13 bases separated the two germline ends. Written as DNA, the CDR3 is TGTGCCAGCAGCCAAGGATCGGGGGTGATCACAGATACGCAGTATTTT. It translates to CASSQGSGVITDTQYF.

The chain uses TRBV7-2 and TRBJ2-1; D perhaps matches TRBD2 (6 bases). The ends were cut back, 1 base at V and 5 bases at J, with 12 bases in the middle. The CDR3 totals 15 residues. The germline V gene encodes CDR1 SGHTA and CDR2 FQGNSA. The CDR3 coding sequence is TGTGCCAGCAGCTTAGTGGCGGGGAGCAACAATGAGCAGTTCTTC. Translating it yields CASSLVAGSNNEQFF. The full variable domain, with the rest looked up from reference TRBV7-2 and TRBJ2-1, is GAGVSQSPSNKVTEKGKDVELRCDPISGHTALYWYRQSLGQGLEFLIYFQGNSAPDKSGLPSDRFSAERTGGSVSTLTIQRTQQEDSAVYLCASSLVAGSNNEQFFGPGTRLTVL.

The chain couples TRBV28 to TRBJ1-5, with TRBD1 identical over 8 bases. Germline V gives CDR1 MDHEN, CDR2 SYDVKM. CDR3 length: 15 residues. J gave up 6 bases and V 8 bases, and 12 bases lay outside the gene matches. CDR3 bases: TGTGCCAGCGCCACCGACAGGGGTCTGGGTCAGCCCCAGCATTTT. It yields the protein CASATDRGLGQPQHF.

This sequence joins TRBV28 and TRBJ1-2; no reliable D call. Trimming stripped 2 bases from V and 4 bases from J, with 11 bases between. The CDR3 contains 14 residues. From germline, CDR1 is MDHEN and CDR2 SYDVKM. CDR3 sequence: CASSLGNLLYGYTF. CDR3 sequence (DNA): TGTGCCAGCAGTTTAGGCAATTTGCTCTATGGCTACACCTTC.

This chain connects TRBV15 to TRBJ1-1, with D maybe TRBD1 (6 bases). The CDR3 is 15 amino acids. In germline, CDR1 is LNHNV, CDR2 YYDKDF (reference sequence). V gave up 0 bases and J gave up 4 bases, with 12 bases separating them. For the CDR3, the DNA is TGTGCCACCAGCAGAGATTGGGGGCCTCTCACTGAAGCTTTCTTT. It yields the protein CATSRDWGPLTEAFF. The full variable domain, completed using reference TRBV15 and TRBJ1-1, is DAMVIQNPRYQVTQFGKPVTLSCSQTLNHNVMYWYQQKSSQAPKLLFHYYDKDFNNEADTPDNFQSRRPNTSFCFLDIRSPGLGDTAMYLCATSRDWGPLTEAFFGQGTRLTVV.

V and J are TRBV10-2 and TRBJ2-1; maybe TRBD1 (6 bases). This CDR3 comprises 13 residues. Trimming left V 10 bases short and J 6 bases short, with 16 bases between. Germline values: CDR1 WSHSY, CDR2 SAAADI. DNA for the CDR3: TGCGCCATCGAGGGGGACGGATCCAATGAGCAGTTCTTC. This codes for CAIEGDGSNEQFF.

This rearrangement joins TRBV11-1 to TRBJ2-5, with a tentative D call TRBD2 (6 bases). Between the trimmed V and J ends, which lost 4 bases and 1 base, there was a span of 16 bases. CDR1 and CDR2 from the germline V gene are SGHAT and FQDESV (reference sequence). This CDR3 has 16 amino acids. The CDR3 protein is CASSSRRASAQETQYF. CDR3 DNA: TGTGCCAGCAGCTCGAGGAGGGCTAGCGCCCAAGAGACCCAGTACTTC.

This clone has only a few counts. The rearrangement uses TRBV28 and TRBJ1-6; possible D gene TRBD1, 5 bases. Germline CDR1 MDHEN, CDR2 SYDVKM. The CDR3 spans 12 residues. Trimming shortened V by 10 bases and J by 10 bases, and 14 bases separated the two germline ends. For the CDR3, the DNA is TGTGCCACTAAGAGGGGTGACTCACCCCTCCACTTT. Translated, it gives CATKRGDSPLHF.